Following are 10 T cell receptor beta chains from one sample sequenced in a study of T cell clones after liver transplantation. Here immunoSEQ multiplex PCR was the method, and the copy in TCRdb shows in-frame clones only, minus some. The sample includes about 85,000 clones, 70% to 85% seen only once; the top ten take about 0.52%. The source material was CD4+ T cells from blood, sampled 45 to 46 months after liver transplant. The receptor source for this set is a human patient who received a liver transplant. Some T cells may be the graft donor's.

The gene calls are TRBV27 and TRBJ2-2, with D possibly TRBD2 on 5 matching bases. The V end lost 7 bases, the J end lost 4 bases, and 7 bases lay between the germline ends. Germline CDR1 reads MNHEY; CDR2 reads SMNVEV (reference sequence). The CDR3 has 12 residues. Here the CDR3 DNA reads TGTGCCAGCACCCGGGGCACCGGGGAGCTGTTTTTT. Translating it yields CASTRGTGELFF.

V gene TRBV7-6 combines with J gene TRBJ1-2; 8 bases fit TRBD1. The CDR3 runs 14 residues. The V gene end was trimmed by 5 bases and the J gene end by 2 bases; junction bases not matched to a gene: 4. Germline loops: CDR1 SGHVS, CDR2 FNYEAQ. This chain's CDR3 is CASSVGTGNYGYTF. The CDR3 DNA sequence: TGTGCCAGCAGCGTTGGGACAGGAAACTATGGCTACACCTTC. The full variable domain, rest sourced from reference TRBV7-6 and TRBJ1-2, is GAGVSQSPRYKVTKRGQDVALRCDPISGHVSLYWYRQALGQGPEFLTYFNYEAQQDKSGLPNDRFSAERPEGSISTLTIQRTEQRDSAMYRCASSVGTGNYGYTFGSGTRLTVV.

The chain combines TRBV6-6 with TRBJ1-2, with unresolved D. The CDR3 is 12 amino acids. The germline V and J ends were trimmed by 7 bases and 6 bases, with 12 bases remaining between them. Germline V gene data show CDR1 as MNHNY and CDR2 as SVGAGI (reference sequence). CDR3 bases: TGTGCCAGCAAGGGTTCCAGCGATGGCTACACCTTC. Translated, it gives CASKGSSDGYTF.

The chain links TRBV7-2 to TRBJ1-2; D is uncertain. Germline values: CDR1 SGHTA, CDR2 FQGNSA. Trimming stripped 6 bases from V and 5 bases from J, with 16 bases between. CDR3 length: 14 residues. The CDR3 spells CASRQATIGYGYTF. CDR3 nucleotides: TGTGCCAGCAGGCAGGCGACGATAGGTTATGGCTACACCTTC.

The rearrangement uses TRBV4-3 and TRBJ1-4; tentative D call: TRBD1 (5 bases). Germline lookup yields CDR1 LGHNA and CDR2 YSLEER. The length of the CDR3 is 14 residues. The V gene lost 3 bases and the J gene lost 9 bases, with 14 bases spanning the gap. The CDR3 is CASSHAVVGQKLFF. The CDR3 DNA reads as TGCGCCAGCAGCCACGCGGTCGTGGGGCAAAAACTGTTTTTT.

This clone turned up a few times. The V and J genes are TRBV27 and TRBJ2-3; D is ambiguous. The CDR3 is 15 residues long. Trimming left V 0 bases short and J 4 bases short, with 11 bases between. Germline lookup yields CDR1 MNHEY and CDR2 SMNVEV (reference sequence). CDR3 DNA sequence: TGTGCCAGCAGTTTATCCTATCAGGCGGCAGATACGCAGTATTTT. Its translation: CASSLSYQAADTQYF.

The rearrangement links TRBV5-1 to TRBJ2-1, with 10 bases that match TRBD1. V was clipped by 4 bases and J by 8 bases; unmatched bases: 6. Germline assignment: CDR1 SGHRS and CDR2 YFSETQ. This CDR3 comprises 14 residues. CDR3 DNA: TGCGCCAGCAGCCAGGGACAGGGGACCGATGAGCAGTTCTTC. This encodes CASSQGQGTDEQFF.

CDR3 in DNA: TGTGCCAGCACCCTAGCGGGGTACAATGAGCAGTTCTTC. Protein: CASTLAGYNEQFF. The chain uses TRBV6-5 and TRBJ2-1; 9 positions match TRBD2. Germline trimming cut 7 bases from V and 4 bases from J; bases unmatched to any gene: 2. This CDR3 region has 13 residues. In germline, CDR1 is MNHEY, CDR2 SVGAGI.

This clone was recorded a few times. The chain has TRBV6-5 and TRBJ2-1; D is ambiguous. Germline CDR1 MNHEY, CDR2 SVGAGI. The V end lost 0 bases, the J end lost 7 bases, and 7 bases lay between the germline ends. This CDR3 is 13 amino acids long. DNA of the CDR3: TGTGCCAGCAGTTACTCGAATCGAAATGAGCAGTTCTTC. This translates into CASSYSNRNEQFF.

The chain carries TRBV7-2 and TRBJ1-5; D is uncertain. Germline CDR1 SGHTA, CDR2 FQGNSA. With 4 bases removed from V and 6 bases from J, the gap between germline ends came to 10 bases. The CDR3 length is 13 residues. The CDR3 bases are TGTGCCAGCAGCTCGAAGGGCGGTCAGCCCCAGCATTTT. As protein: CASSSKGGQPQHF.